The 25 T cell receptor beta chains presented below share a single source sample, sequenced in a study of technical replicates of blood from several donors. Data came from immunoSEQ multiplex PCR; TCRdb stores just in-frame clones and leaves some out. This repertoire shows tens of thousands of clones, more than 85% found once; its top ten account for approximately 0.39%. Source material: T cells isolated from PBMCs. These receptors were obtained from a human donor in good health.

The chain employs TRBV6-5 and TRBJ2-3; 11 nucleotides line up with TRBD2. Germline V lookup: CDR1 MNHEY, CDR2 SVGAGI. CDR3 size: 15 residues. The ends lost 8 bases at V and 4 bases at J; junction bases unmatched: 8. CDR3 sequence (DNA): TGTGCCAGCTCTCTAGCGGGAGGAGGGGCAGATACGCAGTATTTT. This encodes CASSLAGGGADTQYF.

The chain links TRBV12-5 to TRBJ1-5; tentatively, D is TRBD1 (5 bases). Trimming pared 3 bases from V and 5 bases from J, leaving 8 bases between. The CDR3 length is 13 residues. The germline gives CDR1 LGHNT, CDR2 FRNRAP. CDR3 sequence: CASGFSGHQPQHF. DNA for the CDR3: TGTGCTAGTGGTTTTTCAGGGCATCAGCCCCAGCATTTT.

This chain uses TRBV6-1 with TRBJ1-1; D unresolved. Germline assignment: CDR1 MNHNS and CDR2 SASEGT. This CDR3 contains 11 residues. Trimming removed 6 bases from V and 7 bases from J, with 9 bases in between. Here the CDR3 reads CASRYYFEAFF. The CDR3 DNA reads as TGTGCCAGCAGATATTACTTTGAAGCTTTCTTT.

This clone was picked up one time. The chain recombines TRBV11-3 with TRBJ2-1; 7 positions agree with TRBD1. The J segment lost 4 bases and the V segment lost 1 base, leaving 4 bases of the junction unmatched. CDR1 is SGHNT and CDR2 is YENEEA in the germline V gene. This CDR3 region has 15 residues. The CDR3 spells CASSLGQGVYNEQFF. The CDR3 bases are TGTGCCAGCAGCTTAGGACAGGGAGTATACAATGAGCAGTTCTTC. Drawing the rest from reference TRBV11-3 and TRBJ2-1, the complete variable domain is EAGVVQSPRYKIIEKKQPVAFWCNPISGHNTLYWYLQNLGQGPELLIRYENEEAVDDSQLPKDRFSAERLKGVDSTLKIQPAELGDSAVYLCASSLGQGVYNEQFFGPGTRLTVL.

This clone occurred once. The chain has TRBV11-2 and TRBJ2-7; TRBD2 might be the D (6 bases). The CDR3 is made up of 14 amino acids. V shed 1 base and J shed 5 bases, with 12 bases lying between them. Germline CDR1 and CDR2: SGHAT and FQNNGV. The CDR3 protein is CASSLVTREDEQYF. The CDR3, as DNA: TGTGCCAGCAGCTTAGTAACCAGGGAGGACGAGCAGTACTTC.

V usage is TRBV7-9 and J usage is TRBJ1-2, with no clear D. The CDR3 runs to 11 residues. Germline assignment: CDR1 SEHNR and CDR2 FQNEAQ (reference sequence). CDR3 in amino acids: CDVTPNYGYTF. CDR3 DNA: TGTGACGTAACACCAAACTATGGCTACACCTTC.

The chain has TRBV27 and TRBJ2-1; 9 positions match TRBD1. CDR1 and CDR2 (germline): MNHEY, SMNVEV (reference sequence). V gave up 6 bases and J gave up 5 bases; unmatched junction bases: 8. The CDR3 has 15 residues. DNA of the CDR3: TGTGCCAGCAGAAGACCGGGACAGGGTAACAATGAGCAGTTCTTC. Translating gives CASRRPGQGNNEQFF.

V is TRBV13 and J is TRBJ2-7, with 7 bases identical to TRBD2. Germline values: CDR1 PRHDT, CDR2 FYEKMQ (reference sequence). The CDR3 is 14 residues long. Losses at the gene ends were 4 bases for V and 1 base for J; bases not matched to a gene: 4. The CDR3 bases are TGTGCCAGCAGCTGGATGGGGGGGTCCTACGAGCAGTACTTC. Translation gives CASSWMGGSYEQYF.

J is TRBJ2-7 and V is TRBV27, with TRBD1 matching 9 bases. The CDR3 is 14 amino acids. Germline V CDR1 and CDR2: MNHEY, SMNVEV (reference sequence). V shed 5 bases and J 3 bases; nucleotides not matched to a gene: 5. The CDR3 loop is CASSETGGHYEQYF. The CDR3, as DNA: TGTGCCAGCAGTGAGACAGGGGGGCACTACGAGCAGTACTTC.

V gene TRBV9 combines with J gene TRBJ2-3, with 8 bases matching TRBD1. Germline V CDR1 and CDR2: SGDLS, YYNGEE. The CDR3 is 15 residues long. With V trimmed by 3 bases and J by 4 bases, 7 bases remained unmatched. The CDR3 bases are TGTGCCAGCAGCGCAGGACAGGGCAGGGCAGATACGCAGTATTTT. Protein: CASSAGQGRADTQYF. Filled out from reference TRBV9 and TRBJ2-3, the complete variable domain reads DSGVTQTPKHLITATGQRVTLRCSPRSGDLSVYWYQQSLDQGLQFLIQYYNGEERAKGNILERFSAQQFPDLHSELNLSSLELGDSALYFCASSAGQGRADTQYFGPGTRLTVL.

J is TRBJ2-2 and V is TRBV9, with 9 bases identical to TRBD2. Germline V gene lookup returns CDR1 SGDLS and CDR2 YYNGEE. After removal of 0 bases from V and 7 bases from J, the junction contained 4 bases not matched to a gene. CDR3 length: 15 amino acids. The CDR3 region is CASSVVVAGVGELFF. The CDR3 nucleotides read TGTGCCAGCAGCGTAGTGGTAGCGGGAGTCGGGGAGCTGTTTTTT.

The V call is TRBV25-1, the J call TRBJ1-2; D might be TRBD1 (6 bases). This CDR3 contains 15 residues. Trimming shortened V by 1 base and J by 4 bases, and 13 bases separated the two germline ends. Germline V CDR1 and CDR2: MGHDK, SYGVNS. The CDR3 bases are TGTGCCAGCAGTGAATCGAGGACAGAGGTCTATGGCTACACCTTC. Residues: CASSESRTEVYGYTF.

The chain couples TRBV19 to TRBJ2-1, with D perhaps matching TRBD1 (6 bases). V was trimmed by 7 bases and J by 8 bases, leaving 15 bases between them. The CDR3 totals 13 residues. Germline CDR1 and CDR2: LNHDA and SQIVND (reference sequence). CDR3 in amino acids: CASNPRGFHEQFF. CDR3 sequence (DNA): TGTGCCAGTAACCCCAGGGGCTTTCATGAGCAGTTCTTC.

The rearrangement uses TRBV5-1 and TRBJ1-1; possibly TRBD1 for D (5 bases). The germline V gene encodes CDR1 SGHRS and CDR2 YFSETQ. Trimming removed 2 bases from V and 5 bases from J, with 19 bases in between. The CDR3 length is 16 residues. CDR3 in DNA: TGCGCCAGCAGCTTCAGGGTTCAGGGTCCAGGGACTGAAGCTTTCTTT. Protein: CASSFRVQGPGTEAFF.

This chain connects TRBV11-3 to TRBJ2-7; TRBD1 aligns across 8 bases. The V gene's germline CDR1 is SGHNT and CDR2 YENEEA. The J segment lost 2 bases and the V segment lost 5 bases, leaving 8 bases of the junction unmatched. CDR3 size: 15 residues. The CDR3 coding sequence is TGTGCCAGCAGCCCGTGGACAGGGAAGCCCTACGAGCAGTACTTC. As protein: CASSPWTGKPYEQYF.

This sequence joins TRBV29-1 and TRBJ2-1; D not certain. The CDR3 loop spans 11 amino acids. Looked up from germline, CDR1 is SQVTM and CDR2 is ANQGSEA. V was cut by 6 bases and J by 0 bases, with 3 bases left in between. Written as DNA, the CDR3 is TGCAGCGTATACTCCTACAATGAGCAGTTCTTC. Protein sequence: CSVYSYNEQFF.

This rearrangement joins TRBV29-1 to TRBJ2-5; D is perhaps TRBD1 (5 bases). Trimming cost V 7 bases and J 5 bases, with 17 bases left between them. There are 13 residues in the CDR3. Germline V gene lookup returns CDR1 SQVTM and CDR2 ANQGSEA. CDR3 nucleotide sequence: TGCAGCGGACAGACCCCGGCTAGGGAGACCCAGTACTTC. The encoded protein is CSGQTPARETQYF. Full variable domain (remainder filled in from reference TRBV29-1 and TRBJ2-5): SAVISQKPSRDICQRGTSLTIQCQVDSQVTMMFWYRQQPGQSLTLIATANQGSEATYESGFVIDKFPISRPNLTFSTLTVSNMSPEDSSIYLCSGQTPARETQYFGPGTRLLVL.

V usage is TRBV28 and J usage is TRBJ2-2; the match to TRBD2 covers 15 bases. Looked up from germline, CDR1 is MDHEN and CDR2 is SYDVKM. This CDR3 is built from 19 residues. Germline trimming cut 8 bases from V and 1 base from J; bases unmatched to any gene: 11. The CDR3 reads CASVDRSGLAGGNTGELFF. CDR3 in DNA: TGTGCCAGCGTGGACAGGTCGGGACTAGCGGGAGGGAACACCGGGGAGCTGTTTTTT.

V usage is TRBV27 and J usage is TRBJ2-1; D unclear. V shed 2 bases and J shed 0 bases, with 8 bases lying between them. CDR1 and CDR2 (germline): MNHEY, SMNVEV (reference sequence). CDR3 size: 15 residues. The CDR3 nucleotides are TGTGCCAGCAGTTTAGCCTGGAGCTCCTACAATGAGCAGTTCTTC. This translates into CASSLAWSSYNEQFF.

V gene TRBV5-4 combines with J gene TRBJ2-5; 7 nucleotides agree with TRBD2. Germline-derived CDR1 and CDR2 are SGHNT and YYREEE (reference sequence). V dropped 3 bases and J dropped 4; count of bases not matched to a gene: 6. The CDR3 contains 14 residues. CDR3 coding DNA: TGTGCCAGCAGCTACGAGGGACTACGAGAGACCCAGTACTTC. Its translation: CASSYEGLRETQYF. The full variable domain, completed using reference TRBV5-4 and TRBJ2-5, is ETGVTQSPTHLIKTRGQQVTLRCSSQSGHNTVSWYQQALGQGPQFIFQYYREEENGRGNFPPRFSGLQFPNYSSELNVNALELDDSALYLCASSYEGLRETQYFGPGTRLLVL.

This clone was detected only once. CDR3 residues: CASSLELAGGNEQFF. DNA for the CDR3: TGTGCCAGCAGCTTAGAACTAGCGGGAGGGAATGAGCAGTTCTTC. The rearrangement uses TRBV11-3 and TRBJ2-1; TRBD2 matches at 13 bases. The CDR3 is 15 amino acids. J lost 7 bases, V lost 0 bases, and 0 bases had no gene match. Looked up from germline, CDR1 is SGHNT and CDR2 is YENEEA.

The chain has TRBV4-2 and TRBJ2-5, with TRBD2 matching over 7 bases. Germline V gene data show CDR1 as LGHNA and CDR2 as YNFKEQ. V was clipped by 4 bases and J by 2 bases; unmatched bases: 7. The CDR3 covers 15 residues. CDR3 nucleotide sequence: TGTGCCAGCAGCCCTTCCCGAGCGGGACAAGAGACCCAGTACTTC. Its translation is CASSPSRAGQETQYF.

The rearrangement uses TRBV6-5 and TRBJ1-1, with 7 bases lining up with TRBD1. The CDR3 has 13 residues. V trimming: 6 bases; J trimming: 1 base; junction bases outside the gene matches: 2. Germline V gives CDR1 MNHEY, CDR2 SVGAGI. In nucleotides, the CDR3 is TGTGCCAGCAGATGGACAGGGAACACTGAAGCTTTCTTT. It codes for CASRWTGNTEAFF.

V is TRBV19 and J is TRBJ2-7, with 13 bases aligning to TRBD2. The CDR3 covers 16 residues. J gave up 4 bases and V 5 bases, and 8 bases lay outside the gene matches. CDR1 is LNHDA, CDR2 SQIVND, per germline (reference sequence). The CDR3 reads CASSAELAGGTYEQYF. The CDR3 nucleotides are TGTGCCAGTAGTGCCGAACTAGCGGGAGGGACGTACGAGCAGTACTTC.

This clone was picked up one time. CDR3 DNA sequence: TGTGCCAGCAGCCAGGCTACCGGGACTAGCGGGAGTTGGTACGAGCAGTACTTC. Translation gives CASSQATGTSGSWYEQYF. The V gene is TRBV9, the J gene TRBJ2-7, with TRBD2 identical over 14 bases. V lost 4 bases to trimming and J lost 4 bases; unmatched junction nucleotides: 13. Germline V lookup: CDR1 SGDLS, CDR2 YYNGEE. This CDR3 comprises 18 residues. Using reference TRBV9 and TRBJ2-7 for the parts outside the CDR3, the full variable domain is DSGVTQTPKHLITATGQRVTLRCSPRSGDLSVYWYQQSLDQGLQFLIQYYNGEERAKGNILERFSAQQFPDLHSELNLSSLELGDSALYFCASSQATGTSGSWYEQYFGPGTRLTVT.